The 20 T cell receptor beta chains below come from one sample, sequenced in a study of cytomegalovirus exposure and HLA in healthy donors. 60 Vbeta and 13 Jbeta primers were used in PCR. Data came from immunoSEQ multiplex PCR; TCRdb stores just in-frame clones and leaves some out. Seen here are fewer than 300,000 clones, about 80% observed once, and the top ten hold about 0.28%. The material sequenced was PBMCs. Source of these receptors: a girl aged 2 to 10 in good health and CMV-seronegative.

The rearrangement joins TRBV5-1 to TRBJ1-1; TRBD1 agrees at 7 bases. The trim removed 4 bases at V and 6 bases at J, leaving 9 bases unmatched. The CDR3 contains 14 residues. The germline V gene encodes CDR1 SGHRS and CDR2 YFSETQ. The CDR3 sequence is CASSVTTGRAEAFF. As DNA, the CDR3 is TGCGCCAGCAGCGTAACGACAGGGCGCGCTGAAGCTTTCTTT.

The CDR3 DNA is TGTGCCAGCAGCTATTTGGGACAGGGATTCCACGAGCAGTACTTC. It is translated as CASSYLGQGFHEQYF. The chain combines TRBV28 with TRBJ2-7; TRBD1 matches 9 bases. This CDR3 spans 15 amino acids. CDR1 is MDHEN, CDR2 SYDVKM, per germline. Germline trimming cut 6 bases from V and 5 bases from J; bases unmatched to any gene: 11.

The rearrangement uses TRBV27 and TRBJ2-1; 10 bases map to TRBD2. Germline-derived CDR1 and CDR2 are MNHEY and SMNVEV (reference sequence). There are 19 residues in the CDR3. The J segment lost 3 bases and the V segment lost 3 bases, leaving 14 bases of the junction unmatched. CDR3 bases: TGTGCCAGCAGTTTCTTCGAGCGGGAGGGCCAATTTAGCTACAATGAGCAGTTCTTC. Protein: CASSFFEREGQFSYNEQFF.

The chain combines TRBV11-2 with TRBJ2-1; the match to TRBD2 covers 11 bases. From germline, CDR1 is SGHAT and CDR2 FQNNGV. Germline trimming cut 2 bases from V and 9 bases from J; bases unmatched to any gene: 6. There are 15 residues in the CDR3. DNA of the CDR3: TGTGCCAGCAGCTTAAATAGCGGGAGGGTTAGTGAGCAGTTCTTC. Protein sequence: CASSLNSGRVSEQFF.

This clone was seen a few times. This CDR3 is CASRFDRIRTTDTQYF. CDR3 bases: TGTGCCAGCAGATTTGACAGGATTCGAACCACAGATACGCAGTATTTT. The chain employs TRBV2 and TRBJ2-3; D may be TRBD1 (6 bases). CDR3 size: 16 residues. V dropped 6 bases and J dropped 2 bases, with 18 bases sitting between them. CDR1 is SNHLY, CDR2 FYNNEI, per germline.

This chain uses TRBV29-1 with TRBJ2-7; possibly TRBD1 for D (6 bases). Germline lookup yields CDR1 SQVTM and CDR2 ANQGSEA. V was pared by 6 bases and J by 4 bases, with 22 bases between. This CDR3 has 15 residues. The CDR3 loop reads CSVDVPTGEEYEQYF. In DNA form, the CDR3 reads TGCAGCGTCGATGTCCCGACAGGCGAGGAATACGAGCAGTACTTC.

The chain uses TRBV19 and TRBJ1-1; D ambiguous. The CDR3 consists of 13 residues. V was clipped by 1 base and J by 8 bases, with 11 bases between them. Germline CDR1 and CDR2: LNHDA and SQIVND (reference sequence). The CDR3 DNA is TGTGCCAGTAGTATAGCCCCCCCGACAGAAGCTTTCTTT. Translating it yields CASSIAPPTEAFF.

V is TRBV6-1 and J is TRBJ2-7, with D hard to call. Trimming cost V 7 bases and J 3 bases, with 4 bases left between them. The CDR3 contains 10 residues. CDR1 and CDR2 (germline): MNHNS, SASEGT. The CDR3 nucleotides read TGTGCCAGCATGTACTACGAGCAGTACTTC. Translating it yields CASMYYEQYF.

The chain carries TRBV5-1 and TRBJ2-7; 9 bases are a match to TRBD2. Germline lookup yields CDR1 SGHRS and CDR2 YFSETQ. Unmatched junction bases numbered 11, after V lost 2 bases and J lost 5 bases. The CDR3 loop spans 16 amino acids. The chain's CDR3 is CASSFLLSGGRDEQYF. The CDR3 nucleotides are TGCGCCAGCAGCTTCCTCCTTAGCGGGGGCCGGGACGAGCAGTACTTC.

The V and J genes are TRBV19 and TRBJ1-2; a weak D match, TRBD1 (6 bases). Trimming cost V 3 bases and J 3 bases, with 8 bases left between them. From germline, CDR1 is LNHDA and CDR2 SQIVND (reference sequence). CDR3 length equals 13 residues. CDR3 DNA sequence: TGTGCCAGTAGTATCGGGACACACTATGGCTACACCTTC. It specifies CASSIGTHYGYTF.

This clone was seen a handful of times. CDR3 region: CASSFGTGGREQYF. Written as DNA, the CDR3 is TGTGCCAGCAGTTTTGGGACAGGGGGCAGGGAGCAGTACTTC. The chain uses TRBV27 and TRBJ2-7, with TRBD1 matching over 12 bases. This CDR3 spans 14 amino acids. Looked up from germline, CDR1 is MNHEY and CDR2 is SMNVEV (reference sequence). Trimming took 3 bases from V and 7 from J; bases not matched to a gene: 4.

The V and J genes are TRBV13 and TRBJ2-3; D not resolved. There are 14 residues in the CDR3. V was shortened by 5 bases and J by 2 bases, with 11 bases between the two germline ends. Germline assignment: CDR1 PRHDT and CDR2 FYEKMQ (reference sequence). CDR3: CASSLGPSTDTQYF. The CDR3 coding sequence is TGTGCCAGCAGCCTTGGGCCCTCCACAGATACGCAGTATTTT.

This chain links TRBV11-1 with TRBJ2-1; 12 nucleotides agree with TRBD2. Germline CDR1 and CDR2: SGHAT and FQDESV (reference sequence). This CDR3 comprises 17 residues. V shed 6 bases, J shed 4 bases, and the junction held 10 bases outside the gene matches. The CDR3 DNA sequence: TGTGCCAGCAGGCCGAGGACTAGCGGGATCCCTTACAATGAGCAGTTCTTC. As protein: CASRPRTSGIPYNEQFF.

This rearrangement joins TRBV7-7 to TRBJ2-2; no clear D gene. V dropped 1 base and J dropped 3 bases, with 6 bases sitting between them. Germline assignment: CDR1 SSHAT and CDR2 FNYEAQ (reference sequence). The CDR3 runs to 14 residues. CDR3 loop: CASSLGQDTGELFF. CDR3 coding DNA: TGTGCCAGCAGCTTAGGGCAGGACACCGGGGAGCTGTTTTTT.

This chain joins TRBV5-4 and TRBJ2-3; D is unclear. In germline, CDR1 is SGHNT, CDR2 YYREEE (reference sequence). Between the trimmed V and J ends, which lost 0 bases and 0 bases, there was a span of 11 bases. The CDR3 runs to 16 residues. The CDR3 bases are TGTGCCAGCAGCTTGGCAGGTACTTCTAGCACAGATACGCAGTATTTT. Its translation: CASSLAGTSSTDTQYF.

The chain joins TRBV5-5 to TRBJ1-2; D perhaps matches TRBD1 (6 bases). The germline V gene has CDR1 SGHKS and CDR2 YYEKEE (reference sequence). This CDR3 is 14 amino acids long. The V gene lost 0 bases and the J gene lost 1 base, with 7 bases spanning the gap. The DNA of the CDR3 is TGTGCCAGCAGCTTGGGGACAGTTAACTATGGCTACACCTTC. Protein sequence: CASSLGTVNYGYTF.

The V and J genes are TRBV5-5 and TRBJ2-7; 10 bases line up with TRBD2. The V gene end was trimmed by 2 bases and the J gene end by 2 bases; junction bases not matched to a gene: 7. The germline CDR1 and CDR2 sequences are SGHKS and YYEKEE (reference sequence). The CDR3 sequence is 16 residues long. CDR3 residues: CASSFPGLAETYEQYF. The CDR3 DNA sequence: TGTGCCAGCAGCTTCCCCGGACTAGCGGAAACCTACGAGCAGTACTTC.

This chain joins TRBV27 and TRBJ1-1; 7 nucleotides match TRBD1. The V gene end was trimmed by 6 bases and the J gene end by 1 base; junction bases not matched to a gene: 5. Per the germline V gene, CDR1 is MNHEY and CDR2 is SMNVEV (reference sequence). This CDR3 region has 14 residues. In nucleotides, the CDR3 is TGTGCCAGCAGCCCTGGACAGGCGAACACTGAAGCTTTCTTT. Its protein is CASSPGQANTEAFF.

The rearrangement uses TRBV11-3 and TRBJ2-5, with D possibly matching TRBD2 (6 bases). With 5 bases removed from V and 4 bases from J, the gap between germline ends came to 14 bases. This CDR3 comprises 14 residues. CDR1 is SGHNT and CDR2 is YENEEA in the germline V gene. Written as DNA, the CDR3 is TGTGCCAGCAGCACAAGTGGGGGGATAGAGACCCAGTACTTC. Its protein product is CASSTSGGIETQYF.

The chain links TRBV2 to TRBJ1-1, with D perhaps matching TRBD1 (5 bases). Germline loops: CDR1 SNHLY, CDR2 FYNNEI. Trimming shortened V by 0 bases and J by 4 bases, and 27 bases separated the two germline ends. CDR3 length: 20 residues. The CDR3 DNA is TGTGCCAGCAGTGAAGCGCTTCTAGTAGTGACGCGGACAACGAGCACTGAAGCTTTCTTT. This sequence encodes CASSEALLVVTRTTSTEAFF.